The 19 T cell receptor beta chains listed next were all sequenced from one sample in a study of regulatory T cells in long-lasting Graves disease. Construction of the TCR beta libraries employed iRepertoire HTBI primers in conjunction with Arm-PCR of CDR3 regions. TCRdb fed the multiplex PCR reads into MiXCR, producing one record per CDR3 protein. The repertoire holds about 610,000 distinct CDR3 sequences, about 15% seen once, with about 12% in the top ten. Documented time point: newly diagnosed GD, antithyroid drugs for less than 3 months. PBMC RNA was the source of the TCR library. These data were also reused for a study on T cells in Graves' hyperthyroidism and ophthalmopathy.

The input for sequencing was peripheral blood mononuclear cells (PBMCs), taken at new diagnosis, from a patient treated with antithyroid drugs. These receptors originate from a man aged 18 to 30 with Graves disease.

The genes are TRBV5-1 and TRBJ1-1, with D possibly matching TRBD1 (5 bases). The CDR3 consists of 14 residues. V dropped 3 bases and J dropped 5 bases, with 14 bases sitting between them. Germline CDR1 and CDR2: SGHRS and YFSETQ. In DNA, the CDR3 is TGCGCCAGCAGCTCTGACAGAAAGGGAACTGAAGCTTTCTTT. It codes for CASSSDRKGTEAFF.

Note on this clonotype: This CDR3 fails to terminate in the conserved phenylalanine or tryptophan, so it likely reflects a read error. The J gene is TRBJ1-4, the V gene TRBV5-1; TRBD1 matches 7 bases. Per the germline V gene, CDR1 is SGHRS and CDR2 is YFSETQ. After removal of 0 bases from V and 2 bases from J, the junction contained 4 bases not matched to a gene. The length of the CDR3 is 16 residues. CDR3 amino acids: CASSLGDSTTNEKLFS. The DNA of the CDR3 is TGCGCCAGCAGCTTGGGGGACAGCACTACTAATGAAAAACTGTTTTCT.

This clonotype was observed a few times. The rearrangement links TRBV6-1 to TRBJ1-4; 11 bases match TRBD1. V lost 7 bases and J lost 10; bases outside the gene matches: 11. Looked up from germline, CDR1 is MNHNS and CDR2 is SASEGT. The CDR3 is made up of 15 amino acids. CDR3 residues: CASTIGGQGAGKLFF. The CDR3 DNA is TGTGCCAGCACCATCGGAGGACAGGGGGCTGGAAAACTGTTTTTT.

The chain uses TRBV30 and TRBJ2-6, with 8 bases identical to TRBD1. The length of the CDR3 is 17 residues. Germline assignment: CDR1 GTSNPN and CDR2 SVGIG (reference sequence). After removal of 2 bases from V and 4 bases from J, the junction contained 10 bases not matched to a gene. The CDR3, as DNA: TGTGCCTGGAGTCCGGGACAGGATCCGTCCGGGGCCAACGTCCTGACTTTC. Translation gives CAWSPGQDPSGANVLTF. Supplemented by reference TRBV30 and TRBJ2-6, the full variable domain reads SQTIHQWPATLVQPVGSPLSLECTVEGTSNPNLYWYRQAAGRGLQLLFYSVGIGQISSEVPQNLSASRPQDRQFILSSKKLLLSDSGFYLCAWSPGQDPSGANVLTFGAGSRLTVL.

This clonotype has ten or more counts. V is TRBV3-1 and J is TRBJ2-7; D is possibly TRBD2 (6 bases). The CDR3 length is 12 residues. CDR1 and CDR2 from the germline V gene are LGHDT and YNNKEL (reference sequence). The V end was cut by 3 bases, the J end by 6 bases, with 9 bases between. The CDR3 spells CASSQGLREQYF. The CDR3 DNA is TGTGCCAGCAGCCAGGGACTTCGCGAGCAGTACTTC.

Only a few counts were recorded for this clonotype. A far larger clone is only one base removed, so a read error is likely. This chain connects TRBV6-2 or TRBV6-3 to TRBJ2-3, with D perhaps TRBD2 (5 bases). The J call is in doubt because the DNA end fits TRBJ2-1 better. From germline, CDR1 is MNHEY and CDR2 SVGEGT. This CDR3 is 14 amino acids long. CDR3 protein: CASSYFRGNNVQFF. CDR3 DNA: TGTGCCAGCAGTTACTTCCGGGGAAACAATGTGCAGTTCTTC.

This clonotype was observed at least ten times. The chain links TRBV2 to TRBJ1-2; the D is unclear. CDR1 SNHLY and CDR2 FYNNEI come from the germline V gene. V was pared by 6 bases and J by 4 bases, with 18 bases between. This CDR3 is 15 amino acids long. CDR3: CASRTAEGNPYGYTF. CDR3 in DNA: TGTGCCAGCAGAACTGCGGAGGGCAACCCCTATGGCTACACCTTC.

This clonotype was recorded many times. The chain recombines TRBV2 with TRBJ2-2; D is unclear. Trimming took 4 bases from V and 8 from J, leaving 11 bases between them. The CDR3 covers 13 residues. The germline V gene encodes CDR1 SNHLY and CDR2 FYNNEI. CDR3 DNA: TGTGCCAGCAGTGTGGGGATCTTAGGGGAGCTGTTTTTT. Amino acid sequence: CASSVGILGELFF.

This rearrangement joins TRBV5-1 to TRBJ2-3; the match to TRBD2 covers 10 bases. Trimming cost V 4 bases and J 6 bases; bases outside gene matches: 8. This CDR3 has 15 amino acids. The V gene's germline CDR1 is SGHRS and CDR2 YFSETQ. The chain's CDR3 is CASSRSGRAGDTQYF. In nucleotides, the CDR3 is TGCGCCAGCAGCAGAAGCGGGAGGGCCGGGGATACGCAGTATTTT.

In the case of this clonotype: One end of the junction varies from germline; a read error may be responsible. The chain is built from TRBV19 and TRBJ1-5; D gene unclear. Germline V gives CDR1 LNHDA, CDR2 SQIVND (reference sequence). The CDR3 extends over 18 amino acids. DNA of the CDR3: TGTGCCAGTAGACCAACCAGCATTTGGCACACGAGAAATCGGCCCCAGCATTTT. Translated: CASRPTSIWHTRNRPQHF.

CDR3 residues: CASSPFRDGGQGAFF. In DNA form, the CDR3 reads TGCGCCAGCAGCCCCTTTAGGGATGGGGGGCAGGGAGCTTTCTTT. The V and J genes are TRBV5-1 and TRBJ1-1; a possible D gene is TRBD1 (6 bases). V was trimmed by 4 bases and J by 10 bases, leaving 23 bases between them. CDR3 size: 15 residues. In germline, CDR1 is SGHRS, CDR2 YFSETQ.

The CDR3: CASSPMGDEQYF. The DNA of the CDR3 is TGTGCCAGCTCACCCATGGGCGACGAGCAGTACTTC. The chain joins TRBV18 to TRBJ2-7; D unresolved. The length of the CDR3 is 12 residues. Per germline, CDR1 KGHSH and CDR2 LQKENI. Trimming stripped 3 bases from V and 5 bases from J, with 8 bases between.

This clonotype came up many times. The chain is built from TRBV5-1 and TRBJ1-1, with a possible D match to TRBD1 (5 bases). Germline values: CDR1 SGHRS, CDR2 YFSETQ. The CDR3 totals 14 residues. Trimming cost V 0 bases and J 6 bases, with 12 bases left between them. Here the CDR3 DNA reads TGCGCCAGCAGCTTGGCGGGGGGGGGGTCTGAAGCTTTCTTT. Translating gives CASSLAGGGSEAFF.

Regarding this clonotype: A far bigger clonotype differs at one base, so this is likely a read error. This chain uses TRBV7-2 with TRBJ2-7; D possibly uses TRBD1 or TRBD2 (5 bases each). This CDR3 contains 13 residues. The V and J ends lost 5 bases and 3 bases respectively, with 11 bases between them. CDR1 is SGHTA and CDR2 is FQGNSA in the germline V gene. CDR3 DNA sequence: TGTACCAGCAGCGAGGGACCGAACTACGAGCAGTACTTC. Translation gives CTSSEGPNYEQYF.

In this sample, this clonotype turned up a few times. Because the CDR3 is missing its conserved closing phenylalanine or tryptophan, this is likely a read error. The chain links TRBV20-1 to TRBJ2-7, with TRBD2 as a possible D gene (6 bases). The length of the CDR3 is 14 residues. Per germline, CDR1 DFQATT and CDR2 SNEGSKA (reference sequence). Trimming left V 0 bases short and J 7 bases short, with 16 bases between. CDR3 coding DNA: TGCAGTGCTAGAGATCAAACGGGAGTAGGTGAGCAGTACTCC. Translating it yields CSARDQTGVGEQYS.

Many counts were recorded for this clonotype. This chain uses TRBV3-1 with TRBJ2-7; tentatively, D is TRBD2 (5 bases). The V gene's germline CDR1 is LGHDT and CDR2 YNNKEL (reference sequence). CDR3 length: 16 residues. V was cut by 0 bases and J by 0 bases, with 12 bases left in between. CDR3 region: CASSQDIPGLSYEQYF. The CDR3 DNA reads TGTGCCAGCAGCCAAGATATTCCCGGACTCTCCTACGAGCAGTACTTC.

The sample holds many counts of this clonotype. The chain has TRBV28 and TRBJ2-1; tentative D call: TRBD2 (5 bases). This CDR3 has 14 amino acids. The V gene lost 7 bases and the J gene lost 8 bases, with 18 bases spanning the gap. In germline, CDR1 is MDHEN, CDR2 SYDVKM. The CDR3 loop is CASKSGSIGDEQFF. The DNA for the CDR3 is TGTGCCAGCAAGAGCGGTAGCATCGGCGATGAGCAGTTCTTC.

This clonotype is a singleton in its sample. One base away lies a much larger clone, so this may be a sequencing read error. This sequence joins TRBV7-9 and TRBJ2-1, with 9 bases aligning to TRBD2. V dropped 2 bases and J dropped 9; count of bases not matched to a gene: 11. The germline gives CDR1 SEHNR, CDR2 FQNEAQ (reference sequence). The CDR3 spans 16 residues. CDR3 residues: CASSLRLREGRSEQFF. The DNA for the CDR3 is TGTGCCAGCAGCTTAAGATTGCGGGAGGGGCGGAGTGAGCAGTTCTTC. The full variable domain, in which reference TRBV7-9 and TRBJ2-1 provide the parts outside the CDR3, is DTGVSQNPRHKITKRGQNVTFRCDPISEHNRLYWYRQTLGQGPEFLTYFQNEAQLEKSRLLSDRFSAERPKGSFSTLEIQRTEQGDSAMYLCASSLRLREGRSEQFFGPGTRLTVL.

On this clonotype: Relative to the germline gene, one junction end is altered; a read error may explain this. The chain uses TRBV5-1 and TRBJ2-2; 8 bases map to TRBD2. CDR1 and CDR2 (germline): SGHRS, YFSETQ. This CDR3 has 16 residues. The chain's CDR3 is CVSSLASGSRSGELFF. The CDR3 DNA reads TGCGTCAGCAGCTTGGCCAGCGGGAGTAGGTCCGGGGAGCTGTTTTTT.